A selection of T cell receptor beta chains follows, all from one sample in a study of blood T cell repertoires in COVID-19. Using immunoSEQ multiplex PCR, the repertoire was profiled, and TCRdb retains in-frame clones only, with some absent. The sample lists about 61,000 clones, more than 60% seen once, with less than 6% in the top ten. Sequenced material: peripheral blood. These receptors came from a woman aged 70 to 79 with acute or convalescent COVID-19. Each CDR3 is given with its conserved first and last residue. A D gene is named only where the DNA matches it firmly. Not every row has a clone size; where given, it reads once, few, many or a size class.

cdr3_aa cdr3_nt j_call clone_size v_call d_call cdr3_length
CASSLVSREEQYF TGTGCCAGCAGCTTGGTGTCTCGCGAAGAGCAGTACTTC TRBJ2-7 . TRBV5-4 . 13
CASSLGTGGLYGYTF TGTGCCAGCAGCCTTGGGACAGGGGGCTTGTATGGCTACACCTTC TRBJ1-2 . TRBV7-8 TRBD1 15
CASSPDGTGVGYGYTF TGTGCCAGCAGTCCCGACGGGACAGGGGTTGGCTATGGCTACACCTTC TRBJ1-2 . TRBV28 TRBD1 16
CAIGLAGTDTQYF TGTGCCATAGGACTAGCCGGCACAGATACGCAGTATTTT TRBJ2-3 . TRBV10-3 TRBD2 13
CASSQGNQGSYGYTF TGCGCCAGCAGCCAAGGGAACCAGGGGAGCTATGGCTACACCTTC TRBJ1-2 . TRBV4-1 . 15
CASSNLAGGNPSYEQYF TGTGCCAGCAGCAACCTAGCGGGGGGTAACCCGTCCTACGAGCAGTACTTC TRBJ2-7 few TRBV5-5 TRBD2 17
CASSSDGSSYNEQFF TGTGCCAGCAGCTCAGACGGGTCCTCCTACAATGAGCAGTTCTTC TRBJ2-1 . TRBV11-3 . 15
CASIFSKQETQYF TGTGCCAGCATCTTCAGTAAACAAGAGACCCAGTACTTC TRBJ2-5 . TRBV5-6 . 13
CASSLSVTGELFF TGTGCCAGCAGCTTATCAGTGACCGGGGAGCTGTTTTTT TRBJ2-2 . TRBV7-3 . 13
CASSSLSTDTQYF TGTGCCAGCAGCTCCCTTAGCACAGATACGCAGTATTTT TRBJ2-3 once TRBV5-8 . 13
CASSLWRGGELFF TGTGCCAGCAGCTTATGGCGGGGAGGGGAGCTGTTTTTT TRBJ2-2 once TRBV13 . 13
CASSPDGGGLGQYF TGCGCCAGCAGCCCGGACGGCGGAGGTTTGGGGCAGTACTTC TRBJ2-7 few TRBV5-1 . 14
CASSLGQVYHSPLHF TGTGCCAGCAGCCTGGGACAGGTTTATCATTCACCCCTCCACTTT TRBJ1-6 . TRBV6-5 TRBD1 15
CASSGAGGTDTQYF TGTGCCAGCAGTGGAGCGGGGGGCACAGATACGCAGTATTTT TRBJ2-3 . TRBV25-1 TRBD2 14
CASRGSAGETQYF TGTGCCAGCAGGGGTAGCGCGGGGGAGACCCAGTACTTC TRBJ2-5 many TRBV13 . 13
CASSSGGNSREQFF TGCGCCAGCAGCTCGGGGGGGAATTCTCGTGAGCAGTTCTTC TRBJ2-1 . TRBV5-1 TRBD2 14
CASSPFVVGTGVEAFF TGCGCCAGCAGCCCTTTTGTGGTCGGGACAGGAGTGGAAGCTTTCTTT TRBJ1-1 . TRBV5-1 TRBD1 16
CASSIEAAYGYTF TGTGCCAGTAGTATAGAGGCGGCCTATGGCTACACCTTC TRBJ1-2 . TRBV19 . 13
CASSGDREYNEQFF TGTGCCAGCAGTGGGGACAGAGAATACAATGAGCAGTTCTTC TRBJ2-1 once TRBV2 TRBD1 14
CASSLGRNRVNSYNEQFF TGTGCCAGCAGCTTAGGCCGTAACAGGGTAAACTCCTACAATGAGCAGTTCTTC TRBJ2-1 . TRBV11-2 . 18
CASSPGLAPTDTQYF TGTGCCAGCAGTCCTGGACTAGCCCCCACAGATACGCAGTATTTT TRBJ2-3 . TRBV6-4 TRBD2 15
CASSFWSRGGGGYTF TGTGCCAGCAGCTTTTGGTCCCGGGGTGGAGGGGGCTACACCTTC TRBJ1-2 . TRBV5-5 . 15
CARSPQTGQPNEKLFF TGTGCCAGAAGTCCCCAAACCGGACAGCCTAATGAAAAACTGTTTTTT TRBJ1-4 once TRBV5-3 . 16
CASSLAGSTDTQYF TGCGCCAGCAGCTTGGCGGGGAGTACAGATACGCAGTATTTT TRBJ2-3 once TRBV5-1 . 14
CSDSAESQANYGYTF TGCAGTGATAGTGCTGAATCCCAAGCAAACTATGGCTACACCTTC TRBJ1-2 . TRBV20-1 . 15
CSFSRGYEQYF TGCAGCTTCTCCAGGGGTTACGAGCAGTACTTC TRBJ2-7 . TRBV29-1 . 11
CSASGKQPNQPQHF TGCAGTGCTAGTGGAAAACAGCCTAATCAGCCCCAGCATTTT TRBJ1-5 few TRBV20-1 . 14